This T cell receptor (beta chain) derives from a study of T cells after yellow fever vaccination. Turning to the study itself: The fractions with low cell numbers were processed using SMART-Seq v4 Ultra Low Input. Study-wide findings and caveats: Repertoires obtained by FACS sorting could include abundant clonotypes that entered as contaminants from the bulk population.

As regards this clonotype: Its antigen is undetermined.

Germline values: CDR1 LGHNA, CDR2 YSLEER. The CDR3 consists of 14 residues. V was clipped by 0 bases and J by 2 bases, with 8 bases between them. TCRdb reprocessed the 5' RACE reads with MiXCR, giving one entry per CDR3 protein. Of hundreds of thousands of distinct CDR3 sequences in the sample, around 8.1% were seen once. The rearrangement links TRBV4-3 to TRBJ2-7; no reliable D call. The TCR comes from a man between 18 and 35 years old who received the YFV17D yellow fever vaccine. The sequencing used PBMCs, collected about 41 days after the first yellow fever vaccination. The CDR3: CASSQESATYEQYF. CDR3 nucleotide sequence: TGCGCCAGCAGCCAAGAATCCGCCACCTACGAGCAGTACTTC.